This T cell receptor (beta chain) stems from a study of vaccination effects on CD4 cells after COVID-19. Sequenced by immunoSEQ multiplex PCR; TCRdb stores in-frame clones only, minus some. Among tens of thousands of clones, approximately 77% were seen once, and the ten largest hold about 7.1%. A remark on this clone: Its matching antigen is unknown.

The CDR3 runs to 15 residues. Germline CDR1 reads SGHTA; CDR2 reads FQGNSA. J was trimmed by 3 bases and V by 1 base; bases with no gene match: 2. Following a roughly 11-day culture, CD4+ T cells were purified. A PCR test confirmed that the person had SARS-CoV-2 infection between March and December 2020. Each participant was given two doses of one vaccine (BNT162b2 or mRNA-1273). The chain employs TRBV7-2 and TRBJ2-1; 8 nucleotides match TRBD2. This clonotype originated in a human donor who had a prior SARS-CoV-2 infection. The sample here was CD4+ T cells from PBMCs cultured without peptide, taken after COVID-19 vaccination. The CDR3 DNA reads as TGTGCCAGCAGCTTAGACAGCGGGGGCTACAATGAGCAGTTCTTC. It codes for CASSLDSGGYNEQFF.